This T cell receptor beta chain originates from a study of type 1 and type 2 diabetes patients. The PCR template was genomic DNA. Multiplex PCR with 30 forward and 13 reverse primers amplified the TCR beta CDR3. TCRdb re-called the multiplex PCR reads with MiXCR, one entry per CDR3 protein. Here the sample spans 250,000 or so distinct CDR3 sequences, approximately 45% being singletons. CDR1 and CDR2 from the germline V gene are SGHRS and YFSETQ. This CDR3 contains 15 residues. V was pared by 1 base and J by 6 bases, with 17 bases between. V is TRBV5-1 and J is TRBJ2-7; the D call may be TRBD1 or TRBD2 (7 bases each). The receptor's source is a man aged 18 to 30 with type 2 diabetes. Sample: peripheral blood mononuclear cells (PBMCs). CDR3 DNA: TGCGCCAGCAGCTTGAGATCAGGGGGGGACCTCGAGCAGTACTTC. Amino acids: CASSLRSGGDLEQYF.